The present TCR beta chain was sequenced within a study of T-cell memory formation after mild COVID-19 (dated by TCRdb to about 2021). In terms of the full investigation: TCR sequence clusters from the two donors were largely donor specific. Two young, previously healthy adult volunteers, one female and one male, were included in the cohort. Longitudinal TCRalpha and TCRbeta repertoire sequencing tracked T-cell clones expanding and contracting after mild COVID-19 in a couple of donors. What the authors observed across the whole study: The study included only a couple of mild cases, and larger cohorts that include severe cases with pre-infection samples were judged to be necessary. Contracting CD4+ clones appeared mostly in the CM and EM memory subsets, whereas CD8+ clones were enriched in EMRA. The detection of some responding clones in pre-infection memory suggests that pre-existing cross-reactive memory T cells joined the SARS-CoV-2 response. Whether the second-wave clones peaking on day 37 were SARS-CoV-2 specific was not confirmed. From day 15 to 85, contracting clones showed balanced CD4/CD8 phenotypes, whereas a second wave of clones that expanded from day 15 to 37 leaned towards CD4+.

The sequencer was an Illumina NovaSeq 6000. cDNA libraries for TCRalpha and TCRbeta were prepared by 5'RACE using constant-segment primers, with sample barcodes and unique molecular identifiers added. Trizol reagent was used to extract RNA from every sample. The libraries were amplified in two PCR steps, and the second step added a second sample barcode and Illumina TruSeq adapters. Sequencing of libraries was performed on an Illumina NovaSeq with 2 x 150 bp paired-end reads. Regarding the original processing steps: Demultiplexing of reads and collapsing into UMI-guided consensus sequences were performed with migec v1.2.7. Using mixcr v2.1.11, UMI consensuses were aligned to TRA and TRB V and J templates and then assembled into clonotypes. Clonotypes were classified as expanded or contracted when called significant by both edgeR and NoisET, with noise models trained on biological replicates. For edgeR calls, the cutoffs were a false discovery rate-adjusted p below 0.01 and a log2 fold-change threshold of 1. As an exploratory analysis of dynamics, PCA with hierarchical clustering was applied to max-normalized trajectories of the 1000 most abundant clonotypes. Separately sequenced CD4+ and CD8+ repertoires were used to assign the CD4 or CD8 phenotype of responding clones. TCRdb reanalyzed the raw reads on its own, using fastp at Q25 for trimming and MiXCR for clone calling, and kept in-frame beta chains. Merged by CDR3 protein, the rows form single entries marked with the most common genes and DNA. The V and J calls and clone size are TCRdb's, not the authors'. The sample table records hundreds of thousands of distinct CDR3 sequences; roughly 22% of these occur just once. The top ten clonotypes cover roughly 8.1% of the sample.

PBMCs were isolated by Ficoll-Paque density gradient centrifugation. This clonotype was counted only a few times. No cognate antigen has been identified for it. Base qualities were left out, and no much larger clone turns up one base away. The origin of this receptor is an adult woman who had mild COVID-19 (a few samples of this study predate the infection). The sample titles of this study are shuffled in the database, so cell type and time point are left out; the donor was told from shared clones. Specimen: PBMCs or a T cell subset sorted from them (not recorded which).

The CDR3 region: CASSQEPSRVWRRGTEAFF. At the DNA level, the sequence is TGCGCCAGCAGCCAGGAGCCAAGCAGGGTCTGGCGAAGAGGCACTGAAGCTTTCTTT. The V gene is TRBV4-3 and the J gene is TRBJ1-1; TRBD1 could be the D gene, as 5 bases match. The germline V gene yields LGHNA for CDR1 and YSLEER for CDR2. V is cut by 3 bases and J by 4 bases, and the space between the germline ends is 27 bases. Reading from cysteine to phenylalanine, the CDR3 counts 19 amino acids. This entry keeps only the CDR3 DNA: 57 bases, framed from base 1.